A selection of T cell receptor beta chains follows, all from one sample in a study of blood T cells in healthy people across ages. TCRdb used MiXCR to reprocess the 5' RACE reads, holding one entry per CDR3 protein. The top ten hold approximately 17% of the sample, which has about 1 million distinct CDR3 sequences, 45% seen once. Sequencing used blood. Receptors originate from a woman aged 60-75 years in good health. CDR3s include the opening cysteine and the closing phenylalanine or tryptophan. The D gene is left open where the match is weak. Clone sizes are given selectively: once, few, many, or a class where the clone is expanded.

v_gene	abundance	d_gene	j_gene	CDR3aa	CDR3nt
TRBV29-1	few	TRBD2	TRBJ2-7	CSVGTSGSVPRYEQYF	TGCAGCGTGGGGACTAGCGGGAGCGTACCGCGCTACGAGCAGTACTTC
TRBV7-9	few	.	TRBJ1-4	CASRPGGENEKLFF	TGTGCCAGCAGACCTGGGGGGGAGAATGAAAAACTGTTTTTT
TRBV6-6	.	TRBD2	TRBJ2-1	CASSYVLAGVQFF	TGTGCCAGCAGTTACGTCCTAGCGGGAGTACAGTTCTTC
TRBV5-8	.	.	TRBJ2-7	CASSFNFREQYF	TGTGCCAGCAGCTTTAATTTTAGGGAGCAGTACTTC
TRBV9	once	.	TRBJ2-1	CASSVAIRSLGDNEQFF	TGTGCCAGCAGCGTAGCTATCAGGTCCCTGGGGGACAATGAGCAGTTCTTT
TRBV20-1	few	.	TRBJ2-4	CSARLRDRFWEQYF	TGCAGTGCTAGACTAAGGGACCGTTTTTGGGAGCAGTACTTC
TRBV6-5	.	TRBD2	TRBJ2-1	CASSSGLTGSYNEQFF	TGTGCCAGCAGCTCGGGACTAACAGGCTCCTACAATGAGCAGTTCTTC
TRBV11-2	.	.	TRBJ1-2	CASSLEVLGFLFEEFLKGYTF	TGTGCCAGCAGCTTAGAGGTTTTAGGGTTTCTCTTTGAGGAGTTTTTGAAGGGCTACACCTTC
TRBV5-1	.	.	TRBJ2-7	CASSLSTGNDEQYF	TGCGCCAGCAGCTTGAGTACAGGGAACGACGAGCAGTACTTC
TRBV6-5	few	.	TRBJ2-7	CASLTPAGQLYEQYF	TGTGCCAGCCTTACGCCCGCCGGGCAGCTATACGAGCAGTACTTC